This record covers a single TCR beta chain. The entry originates in a study of blood T cell repertoires in COVID-19. CDR1 is SGHRS, CDR2 YFSETQ, per germline. Trimming removed 4 bases at V and 7 bases at J, with 15 bases between. This CDR3 has 15 amino acids. Using immunoSEQ multiplex PCR, the repertoire was profiled, and TCRdb retains in-frame clones only, with some absent. The profile shows 50,000 or so clones, 75% to 85% of them singletons. This rearrangement joins TRBV5-1 to TRBJ1-6; possible D gene TRBD1, 6 bases. This receptor was identified in a man aged 35-49 years with acute or convalescent COVID-19. The sequencing sample was made of peripheral blood. CDR3 in amino acids: CASSPSRGSNSPLHF. CDR3 nucleotide sequence: TGCGCCAGCAGCCCTAGCAGGGGTTCCAATTCACCCCTCCACTTT.